This TCR beta chain was found in a study of cytomegalovirus exposure and HLA in healthy donors. This clone was counted only a few times. Antigen unknown. Primers: 60 Vbeta forward and 13 Jbeta reverse. The assay was immunoSEQ multiplex PCR, and TCRdb's table has in-frame clones only and misses some. This sample has about 130,000 clones, with around 80% found just once. Germline V gives CDR1 ENHRY, CDR2 SYGVKD. With V trimmed by 0 bases and J by 4 bases, 7 bases remained unmatched. The CDR3 length is 17 residues. Regarding the study as a whole: In an earlier analysis, about 87% or about 30%: the productive usage of most TCR beta V segments. In a later analysis, a missense DCLRE1C variant was linked to TCR beta V- and J-gene trimming.

The sequence was obtained from a man aged 25-45 years in good health and CMV-seronegative. The specimen was PBMCs. V usage is TRBV10-3 and J usage is TRBJ2-1, with TRBD2 matching 9 bases. CDR3 protein: CAISESDSGSSYNEQFF. CDR3 coding DNA: TGTGCCATCAGTGAGTCGGATAGCGGGAGCTCGTACAATGAGCAGTTCTTC.